Presented here are 2 T cell receptor beta chains from one specimen sequenced in a study of T cells after yellow fever vaccination. TCRdb independently ran MiXCR on the 5' RACE reads; one entry per CDR3 protein. The table lists 450,000 to 650,000 distinct CDR3 sequences, roughly 13% of them singletons. Sample: PBMCs, taken on the day of the yellow fever booster vaccination. These receptors were taken from a man aged 25 to 40 who received the YFV17D yellow fever vaccine.

There are a few counts of this clonotype. The chain is built from TRBV20-1 and TRBJ2-3; D assignment may be TRBD1 or TRBD2 (5 bases each). This CDR3 has 13 amino acids. Germline V lookup: CDR1 DFQATT, CDR2 SNEGSKA (reference sequence). V lost 6 bases and J lost 5, with 15 bases in between. The CDR3 is CSALPGRQDTQYF. Written as DNA, the CDR3 is TGCAGTGCATTACCGGGACGACAAGATACGCAGTATTTT.

In its sample, this clonotype ranks as medium-sized (0.01 to 0.1%). J is TRBJ2-7 and V is TRBV4-2; D not resolved. CDR1 and CDR2 from the germline V gene are LGHNA and YNFKEQ. This CDR3 spans 17 amino acids. V was pared by 0 bases and J by 0 bases, with 15 bases between. The DNA for the CDR3 is TGTGCCAGCAGCCAAGATCGTTGGCAGGTCAGCTCCTACGAGCAGTACTTC. Encoded protein: CASSQDRWQVSSYEQYF.